This T cell receptor (beta chain) is from a study of stem cell transplantation in POMP-related autoinflammatory disease. Using immunoSEQ multiplex PCR, the repertoire was profiled, and TCRdb retains in-frame clones only, with some absent. The sample lists about 26,000 clones, roughly 80% occurring once. Germline loops: CDR1 SNHLY, CDR2 FYNNEI. This CDR3 region has 17 residues. V was shortened by 8 bases and J by 4 bases, with 24 bases between the two germline ends. The receptor comes from a human donor with POMP-related autoinflammation and immune dysregulation (PRAID). The chain combines TRBV2 with TRBJ1-3, with D possibly being TRBD1 (5 bases). This specimen consisted of CD4+ T cells from PBMCs, obtained before stem cell transplantation. The CDR3 sequence is CASVMSPGQVMGNTIYF. The CDR3 coding sequence is TGTGCCAGCGTGATGAGCCCAGGACAAGTAATGGGAAACACCATATATTTT.